These 14 T cell receptor beta chains came from one sample sequenced in a study of T-cell memory formation after mild COVID-19. MiXCR, applied by TCRdb to the 5' RACE reads, yields one record per CDR3 protein. The sample consists of approximately 300,000 distinct CDR3 sequences, 15% to 20% of them appearing once. Input material: PBMCs or a T cell subset sorted from them (not recorded which). The receptors were gathered from a man younger than 30 who had mild COVID-19 (a few samples of this study predate the infection). Cell type and time point are not known.

This clonotype was counted a few times. The V call is TRBV20-1, the J call TRBJ2-5, with D perhaps being TRBD1 or TRBD2 (5 bases each). Germline CDR1 and CDR2: DFQATT and SNEGSKA (reference sequence). The CDR3 covers 15 residues. The ends were cut back, 0 bases at V and 2 bases at J, with 13 bases in the middle. The chain's CDR3 is CSAREGETAQETQYF. The CDR3 DNA sequence: TGCAGTGCTAGAGAAGGGGAGACAGCACAAGAGACCCAGTACTTC.

The chain has TRBV28 and TRBJ1-6; 9 positions match TRBD1. The CDR3 length is 16 residues. V lost 8 bases to trimming and J lost 3 bases; unmatched junction nucleotides: 8. In germline, CDR1 is MDHEN, CDR2 SYDVKM. In DNA form, the CDR3 reads TGTGCCAGCGCGTTGACAGGGGGTATCTATAATTCACCCCTCCACTTT. Protein: CASALTGGIYNSPLHF.

This chain joins TRBV3-1 and TRBJ1-2, with a weak D call TRBD1 (5 bases). The CDR3 extends over 18 amino acids. Germline CDR1 reads LGHDT; CDR2 reads YNNKEL (reference sequence). Trimming cost V 4 bases and J 6 bases, with 27 bases left between them. The CDR3 DNA sequence: TGTGCCAGCAGCCCGCCCCAGGGAAACGGCGTGCGGCTAAATGGCTACACCTTC. Translation gives CASSPPQGNGVRLNGYTF.

This clonotype was picked up many times. The V and J genes are TRBV7-8 and TRBJ1-6; 9 bases match TRBD1. Germline lookup yields CDR1 SGHVS and CDR2 FQNEAQ. V shed 2 bases and J 5 bases; nucleotides not matched to a gene: 4. This CDR3 has 16 residues. CDR3 protein: CASSLLGQGNNSPLHF. CDR3 bases: TGTGCCAGCAGCTTACTGGGACAGGGTAATAATTCACCCCTCCACTTT.

This sequence joins TRBV9 and TRBJ2-1; weak D call: TRBD1 (6 bases). This CDR3 is built from 13 residues. Trimming left V 2 bases short and J 6 bases short, with 9 bases between. CDR1 and CDR2 (germline): SGDLS, YYNGEE. DNA for the CDR3: TGTGCCAGCAGCGTTTTAGGGGGCAATGAGCAGTTCTTC. Its protein product is CASSVLGGNEQFF. Drawing the rest from reference TRBV9 and TRBJ2-1, the complete variable domain is DSGVTQTPKHLITATGQRVTLRCSPRSGDLSVYWYQQSLDQGLQFLIQYYNGEERAKGNILERFSAQQFPDLHSELNLSSLELGDSALYFCASSVLGGNEQFFGPGTRLTVL.

This chain connects TRBV5-1 to TRBJ2-7, with TRBD1 as a possible D gene (5 bases). This CDR3 spans 15 amino acids. Trimming shortened V by 5 bases and J by 0 bases, and 15 bases separated the two germline ends. Looked up from germline, CDR1 is SGHRS and CDR2 is YFSETQ. CDR3 loop: CASRAMTALSYEQYV. The CDR3 DNA sequence: TGCGCCAGCAGGGCCATGACAGCACTCTCCTACGAGCAGTACGTC.

Only a few counts were recorded for this clonotype. This sequence joins TRBV5-1 and TRBJ2-7, with 8 bases fitting TRBD2. Germline V gene sequence: CDR1 SGHRS, CDR2 YFSETQ. V dropped 0 bases and J dropped 5; count of bases not matched to a gene: 7. The CDR3 has 15 amino acids. The DNA for the CDR3 is TGCGCCAGCAGCTTGGGGGGACTAGATATGGACGAGCAGTACGTC. Protein sequence: CASSLGGLDMDEQYV.

The chain links TRBV6-5 to TRBJ1-2; 9 bases map to TRBD1. The ends lost 5 bases at V and 8 bases at J; junction bases unmatched: 6. The CDR3 length is 13 residues. The germline CDR1 and CDR2 sequences are MNHEY and SVGAGI. CDR3: CASSLTGGQGYTF. Written as DNA, the CDR3 is TGTGCCAGCAGTCTCACAGGGGGCCAGGGCTACACCTTC.

This clonotype occurred many times. V usage is TRBV27 and J usage is TRBJ1-1, with D maybe TRBD1 (5 bases). V was clipped by 2 bases and J by 5 bases, with 21 bases between them. This CDR3 has 17 amino acids. Germline V CDR1 and CDR2: MNHEY, SMNVEV (reference sequence). CDR3 in DNA: TGTGCCAGCAGTTTAACCCTTCGGGAAGGGGAGTGGACTGAAGCTTTCTTT. It encodes CASSLTLREGEWTEAFF.

DNA for the CDR3: TGTGCCACCAAGTCTAGCGGGGGGGCGGACATTCAGTACTTC. Encoded protein: CATKSSGGADIQYF. The genes are TRBV6-5 and TRBJ2-4; 12 positions agree with TRBD2. This CDR3 contains 14 residues. Germline CDR1 is MNHEY and CDR2 is SVGAGI. Losses at the gene ends were 10 bases for V and 8 bases for J; bases not matched to a gene: 9.

The chain joins TRBV4-3 to TRBJ2-1; 8 positions match TRBD2. This CDR3 comprises 19 residues. Germline V gives CDR1 LGHNA, CDR2 YSLEER. V gave up 1 base and J gave up 0 bases; unmatched junction bases: 11. The CDR3 DNA is TGCGCCAGCAGCCAAGCCCCACGACTAGCGACGAGCTCCTACAATGAGCAGTTCTTC. Its protein is CASSQAPRLATSSYNEQFF.

The chain links TRBV3-1 to TRBJ2-5; D possibly corresponds to TRBD1 (5 bases). V gave up 0 bases and J gave up 1 base, with 9 bases separating them. The CDR3 covers 15 residues. Germline V gene sequence: CDR1 LGHDT, CDR2 YNNKEL (reference sequence). The CDR3 here is CASSQDTGSQETQYF. The CDR3 DNA reads TGTGCCAGCAGCCAAGATACAGGATCCCAAGAGACCCAGTACTTC.

This clonotype was detected only a few times. The rearrangement links TRBV7-6 to TRBJ2-5; no reliable D call. With 5 bases removed from V and 4 bases from J, the gap between germline ends came to 11 bases. Germline V CDR1 and CDR2: SGHVS, FNYEAQ. This CDR3 comprises 13 residues. Written as DNA, the CDR3 is TGTGCCAGCAGCCCCAATGGGCCAGAGACCCAGTACTTC. It translates to CASSPNGPETQYF.

The rearrangement links TRBV2 to TRBJ1-5, with TRBD1 as a possible D gene (5 bases). Germline V gene sequence: CDR1 SNHLY, CDR2 FYNNEI. The V gene lost 2 bases and the J gene lost 5 bases, with 7 bases spanning the gap. CDR3 size: 13 residues. The CDR3 DNA sequence: TGTGCCAGCAGTGAACCGGGGGATCAGCCCCAGCATTTT. This gives the protein CASSEPGDQPQHF.